These 30 T cell receptor beta chains share one sample of origin, sequenced in a study of response to subunit inactivated influenza vaccine. TCRdb re-called the RT-PCR reads with MiXCR, one entry per CDR3 protein. The table records hundreds of thousands of distinct CDR3 sequences, 14% of them present only once. The sequences come from PBMCs from blood, collected around 14 days before vaccination. The receptors derive from a man in his forties or fifties who received an inactivated influenza vaccine.

This clonotype turned up a few times. V usage is TRBV6-1 and J usage is TRBJ1-6; no clear D gene. Germline CDR1 is MNHNS and CDR2 is SASEGT. Trimming removed 2 bases from V and 5 bases from J, with 16 bases in between. CDR3 size: 17 residues. The DNA of the CDR3 is TGTGCCAGCAGTGAATTTTGGAGGCCCTACCATAATTCACCCCTCCACTTT. Encoded protein: CASSEFWRPYHNSPLHF.

This clonotype was counted a single time. The chain has TRBV6-1 and TRBJ2-7; the match to TRBD2 covers 14 bases. Germline values: CDR1 MNHNS, CDR2 SASEGT. This CDR3 has 16 amino acids. J lost 1 base, V lost 6 bases, and 5 bases had no gene match. For the CDR3, the DNA is TGTGCCAGCAGCTCCGGACTAGCGGGAGGATCCTACGAGCAGTACTTC. Its translation: CASSSGLAGGSYEQYF.

Ten or more counts support this clonotype. V usage is TRBV20-1 and J usage is TRBJ2-7, with 8 bases lining up with TRBD1. Per the germline V gene, CDR1 is DFQATT and CDR2 is SNEGSKA (reference sequence). This CDR3 region has 13 residues. The ends lost 1 base at V and 1 base at J; junction bases unmatched: 0. The CDR3 nucleotides read TGCAGTGCTAGAGGGACAGGGTCCTACGAGCAGTACTTC. Amino acids: CSARGTGSYEQYF.

The rearrangement joins TRBV12-3 or TRBV12-4 to TRBJ1-5; TRBD1 might be the D (6 bases). The length of the CDR3 is 15 residues. V dropped 2 bases and J dropped 7 bases, with 15 bases sitting between them. The CDR3 is CASSLMSQGGQPQHF. As DNA, the CDR3 is TGTGCCAGCAGTTTAATGTCACAGGGAGGGCAGCCCCAGCATTTT.

The chain combines TRBV4-1 with TRBJ2-7, with 8 bases identical to TRBD1. J gave up 0 bases and V 6 bases, and 7 bases lay outside the gene matches. This CDR3 has 15 amino acids. The germline V gene encodes CDR1 MGHRA and CDR2 YSYEKL. The CDR3: CASRQGQDHSYEQYF. The CDR3 bases are TGCGCCAGCAGGCAGGGACAGGATCACTCCTACGAGCAGTACTTC.

The rearrangement uses TRBV7-2 and TRBJ2-1; D uncertain. V gave up 5 bases and J gave up 6 bases, with 14 bases separating them. This CDR3 comprises 14 residues. Germline assignment: CDR1 SGHTA and CDR2 FQGNSA. The CDR3 bases are TGTGCCAGCAGCCCCCGGTGGAGTGGCAATGAGCAGTTCTTC. This gives the protein CASSPRWSGNEQFF. The whole variable domain, remainder taken from reference TRBV7-2 and TRBJ2-1, is GAGVSQSPSNKVTEKGKDVELRCDPISGHTALYWYRQSLGQGLEFLIYFQGNSAPDKSGLPSDRFSAERTGGSVSTLTIQRTQQEDSAVYLCASSPRWSGNEQFFGPGTRLTVL.

This clonotype was observed at least ten times. This chain connects TRBV27 to TRBJ2-3; 7 positions match TRBD2. This CDR3 has 13 residues. The germline CDR1 and CDR2 sequences are MNHEY and SMNVEV (reference sequence). Losses at the gene ends were 10 bases for V and 4 bases for J; bases not matched to a gene: 8. The CDR3 protein is CATGWGGADTQYF. Here the CDR3 DNA reads TGTGCCACAGGATGGGGGGGAGCAGATACGCAGTATTTT.

The table lists this clonotype with a few counts. The rearrangement joins TRBV29-1 to TRBJ2-3, with D perhaps matching TRBD1 (5 bases). Per germline, CDR1 SQVTM and CDR2 ANQGSEA. The CDR3 extends over 13 amino acids. Trimming cost V 4 bases and J 5 bases, with 13 bases left between them. The CDR3 loop reads CSVAVGEIDTQYF. DNA of the CDR3: TGCAGCGTTGCGGTAGGGGAAATAGATACGCAGTATTTT.

This clonotype showed up just a few times. The genes are TRBV5-6 and TRBJ2-5, with 10 bases matching TRBD1. The CDR3 is 15 amino acids. The J segment lost 3 bases and the V segment lost 3 bases, leaving 5 bases of the junction unmatched. Germline CDR1 SGHDT, CDR2 YYEEEE. This CDR3 reads CASSWAGTGEETQYF. CDR3 nucleotides: TGTGCCAGCAGCTGGGCCGGGACAGGGGAAGAGACCCAGTACTTC.

The chain combines TRBV4-3 with TRBJ2-5; 12 positions agree with TRBD2. J lost 14 bases, V lost 0 bases, and 10 bases had no gene match. Germline V gene sequence: CDR1 LGHNA, CDR2 YSLEER. The CDR3 runs 15 residues. CDR3 sequence: CASSQDPGTSGLLYF. CDR3 nucleotides: TGCGCCAGCAGCCAAGACCCCGGGACTAGCGGGCTTTTATACTTC.

This CDR3 is CSARPDRDSNEKLFF. The CDR3, as DNA: TGCAGTGCTAGACCAGACCGGGACAGTAATGAAAAACTGTTTTTT. This chain connects TRBV20-1 to TRBJ1-4; 7 positions match TRBD1. This CDR3 spans 15 amino acids. The trim removed 2 bases at V and 4 bases at J, leaving 7 bases unmatched. Per germline, CDR1 DFQATT and CDR2 SNEGSKA (reference sequence).

The genes are TRBV20-1 and TRBJ2-3; D might be TRBD2 (5 bases). Per germline, CDR1 DFQATT and CDR2 SNEGSKA (reference sequence). The V end lost 6 bases, the J end lost 0 bases, and 10 bases lay between the germline ends. CDR3 length equals 13 residues. CDR3 sequence reads: CSAPRESTDTQYF. CDR3 coding DNA: TGCAGTGCCCCAAGGGAGAGCACAGATACGCAGTATTTT.

This clonotype occurred many times. V usage is TRBV20-1 and J usage is TRBJ2-1, with a possible D match to TRBD2 (7 bases). The ends were cut back, 3 bases at V and 10 bases at J, with 16 bases in the middle. Looked up from germline, CDR1 is DFQATT and CDR2 is SNEGSKA (reference sequence). The CDR3 is 13 amino acids. CDR3 nucleotides: TGCAGTGCTAGGGGGGGCGGGAGAAGCGAGCAGTTCTTC. It encodes CSARGGGRSEQFF.

CDR3: CASSLSSENYGYTF. The CDR3, as DNA: TGTGCCAGCAGTTTATCGTCAGAAAACTATGGCTACACCTTC. The V gene is TRBV27, the J gene TRBJ1-2; D is unresolved. The CDR3 contains 14 residues. The germline V and J ends were trimmed by 0 bases and 2 bases, with 7 bases remaining between them. Germline lookup yields CDR1 MNHEY and CDR2 SMNVEV (reference sequence).

This rearrangement joins TRBV4-3 to TRBJ2-1; D is undetermined. The germline V gene encodes CDR1 LGHNA and CDR2 YSLEER. This CDR3 is 14 amino acids long. V lost 0 bases, J lost 6 bases, and 9 bases lay in between. The chain's CDR3 is CASSQEFNSNEQFF. CDR3 DNA: TGCGCCAGCAGCCAAGAATTCAATTCCAATGAGCAGTTCTTC.

Regarding this clonotype: One end of the junction does not line up with germline, which may come from a read error. V and J are TRBV28 and TRBJ2-7; no reliable D call. The CDR3 is 14 amino acids. Per the germline V gene, CDR1 is MDHEN and CDR2 is SYDVKM. The CDR3 sequence is CARSSPTSVYEQYF. CDR3 DNA: TGTGCCAGGAGTTCCCCCACGTCTGTTTACGAGCAGTACTTC.

This clonotype was counted between two and nine times. V and J are TRBV2 and TRBJ2-2; D remains unclear. CDR3 length: 14 amino acids. Trimming left V 7 bases short and J 0 bases short, with 9 bases between. Per the germline V gene, CDR1 is SNHLY and CDR2 is FYNNEI. The CDR3 region has the DNA TGTGCCAGCACCCTGGGCACGAACACCGGGGAGCTGTTTTTT. Protein: CASTLGTNTGELFF.

V and J are TRBV15 and TRBJ1-6; the D gene is possibly TRBD1 (5 bases). V was pared by 8 bases and J by 5 bases, with 13 bases between. Looked up from germline, CDR1 is LNHNV and CDR2 is YYDKDF (reference sequence). The CDR3 loop spans 14 amino acids. DNA for the CDR3: TGTGCCACCGGTAGAGGGACGGATAATTCACCCCTCCACTTT. Residues: CATGRGTDNSPLHF.

This clonotype was seen a handful of times. The J gene is TRBJ2-3, the V gene TRBV28; no firm D call. Germline CDR1 and CDR2: MDHEN and SYDVKM. The CDR3 contains 13 residues. V shed 6 bases and J shed 3 bases, with 10 bases lying between them. The CDR3 nucleotides read TGTGCCAGCAGCGAAGGGTCGACAGATACGCAGTATTTT. This translates into CASSEGSTDTQYF.

This chain links TRBV7-9 with TRBJ2-7, with 8 bases that match TRBD1. Germline V CDR1 and CDR2: SEHNR, FQNEAQ (reference sequence). The CDR3 length is 14 residues. Trimming cost V 4 bases and J 5 bases; bases outside gene matches: 7. The CDR3 loop is CASSSGQGFNEQYF. As DNA, the CDR3 is TGTGCCAGCAGCTCCGGACAGGGATTCAACGAGCAGTACTTC.

This clonotype was picked up many times. The rearrangement joins TRBV12-3 or TRBV12-4 to TRBJ2-7, with 11 bases aligning to TRBD2. After removal of 1 base from V and 6 bases from J, the junction contained 2 bases not matched to a gene. The CDR3 runs to 14 residues. The CDR3, as DNA: TGTGCCAGCAGTTTAGGCCTAGCGGGAGGCGAGCAGTACTTC. This encodes CASSLGLAGGEQYF.

This chain connects TRBV30 to TRBJ1-1, with a possible D match to TRBD1 (5 bases). The CDR3 totals 13 residues. Germline assignment: CDR1 GTSNPN and CDR2 SVGIG (reference sequence). The germline V and J ends were trimmed by 6 bases and 6 bases, with 17 bases remaining between them. DNA for the CDR3: TGTGCCTGCATCGGGGGGTACCGGGCTGAAGCTTTCTTT. Amino acids: CACIGGYRAEAFF. Drawing the rest from reference TRBV30 and TRBJ1-1, the complete variable domain is SQTIHQWPATLVQPVGSPLSLECTVEGTSNPNLYWYRQAAGRGLQLLFYSVGIGQISSEVPQNLSASRPQDRQFILSSKKLLLSDSGFYLCACIGGYRAEAFFGQGTRLTVV.

This clonotype has ten or more counts. V gene TRBV7-8 combines with J gene TRBJ2-1; TRBD1 matches 9 bases. The CDR3 extends over 14 amino acids. V lost 8 bases, J lost 2 bases, and 4 bases stayed unmatched. Germline loops: CDR1 SGHVS, CDR2 FQNEAQ. Written as DNA, the CDR3 is TGTGCCAGCGGGAGACAGGGGGCCTACAATGAGCAGTTCTTC. This encodes CASGRQGAYNEQFF.

The V and J genes are TRBV12-3 or TRBV12-4 and TRBJ2-2; 7 bases fit TRBD1. This CDR3 has 16 residues. J gave up 2 bases and V 1 base, and 4 bases lay outside the gene matches. In nucleotides, the CDR3 is TGTGCCAGCAGTTTAGAGGGGGCGCTTAACACCGGGGAGCTGTTTTTT. It codes for CASSLEGALNTGELFF.

This chain connects TRBV2 to TRBJ2-2, with D hard to call. Germline values: CDR1 SNHLY, CDR2 FYNNEI. V lost 6 bases and J lost 9, with 11 bases in between. The CDR3 sequence is 12 residues long. The CDR3 region is CASSVMLRELFF. The CDR3 DNA sequence: TGTGCCAGCAGCGTAATGCTCCGGGAGCTGTTTTTT.

The CDR3 spells CASSTGFQETQYF. The CDR3 DNA reads TGTGCCAGCAGCACCGGGTTTCAAGAGACCCAGTACTTC. The chain employs TRBV7-6 and TRBJ2-5, with no clear D. The length of the CDR3 is 13 residues. V was cut by 5 bases and J by 2 bases, with 9 bases left in between. Per the germline V gene, CDR1 is SGHVS and CDR2 is FNYEAQ.

This clonotype was seen more than once but under ten times. The rearrangement joins TRBV10-3 to TRBJ2-3; 10 bases match TRBD2. Germline loops: CDR1 ENHRY, CDR2 SYGVKD. Unmatched junction bases numbered 9, after V lost 7 bases and J lost 5 bases. CDR3 length: 15 residues. Here the CDR3 reads CAIKGGLAGVDTQYF. The DNA of the CDR3 is TGTGCCATCAAGGGAGGGCTAGCGGGAGTAGATACGCAGTATTTT.

This clonotype was recorded many times. The J gene is TRBJ1-1, the V gene TRBV7-9, with D unclear. Trimming removed 2 bases at V and 0 bases at J, with 4 bases between. Germline V gene lookup returns CDR1 SEHNR and CDR2 FQNEAQ (reference sequence). This CDR3 comprises 13 residues. As DNA, the CDR3 is TGTGCCAGCAGCTTAATCTTGAACACTGAAGCTTTCTTT. The encoded protein is CASSLILNTEAFF.

This chain joins TRBV27 and TRBJ2-7; D call uncertain. CDR1 MNHEY and CDR2 SMNVEV come from the germline V gene (reference sequence). The ends were cut back, 8 bases at V and 0 bases at J, with 11 bases in the middle. The CDR3 consists of 13 residues. The CDR3 is CASGPTFSYEQYF. CDR3 bases: TGTGCCAGCGGCCCCACATTCTCCTACGAGCAGTACTTC.

This clonotype was seen many times. The J gene is TRBJ1-1, the V gene TRBV5-1, with TRBD1 as a possible D gene (5 bases). The germline V and J ends were trimmed by 2 bases and 1 base, with 15 bases remaining between them. CDR3 length: 16 residues. CDR1 and CDR2 from the germline V gene are SGHRS and YFSETQ. CDR3 bases: TGCGCCAGCAGCTTTGGGGACGGGACTCCGAACACTGAAGCTTTCTTT. This translates into CASSFGDGTPNTEAFF. The full variable domain, its missing parts supplied by reference TRBV5-1 and TRBJ1-1, is KAGVTQTPRYLIKTRGQQVTLSCSPISGHRSVSWYQQTPGQGLQFLFEYFSETQRNKGNFPGRFSGRQFSNSRSEMNVSTLELGDSALYLCASSFGDGTPNTEAFFGQGTRLTVV.